This T cell receptor (beta chain) was recovered during a study of T cells in Graves' hyperthyroidism and ophthalmopathy. CDR1 is MDHEN, CDR2 SYDVKM, per germline. The V gene lost 4 bases and the J gene lost 0 bases, with 10 bases spanning the gap. There are 14 residues in the CDR3. The CDR3 regions of TCR beta were amplified from RNA transcripts. HTBI primers were employed in a first-round RT-PCR of the TCR CDR3. MiXCR was run by TCRdb on the multiplex PCR reads, yielding one entry per CDR3 protein. The table records roughly 250,000 distinct CDR3 sequences, roughly 15% of them present only once. In its sample, this clonotype was seen many times.

Sequenced input: blood. V is TRBV28 and J is TRBJ2-7; D gene unclear. The TCR originated in a woman under 30 with Graves' ophthalmopathy. CDR3 in amino acids: CASSWYGLSYEQYF. CDR3 coding DNA: TGTGCCAGCAGTTGGTATGGTCTCTCCTACGAGCAGTACTTC.